This TCR beta chain was captured in a study of prognosis after radiotherapy for stage I lung cancer. About the study: From early 2018 through January 2019, patients with stage I non-small cell lung cancer were enrolled. Every lung cancer patient of the non-small cell type was deemed medically inoperable.

Notes on the study in general: Differences in TRBV and TRBJ gene usage were reportedly observed between patients with and without metastases.

Multiplex PCR in two rounds served to amplify TCR beta CDR3 from genomic DNA. Used in first-round PCR were primers specific to each TRBV and TRBJ gene. One entry per CDR3 protein results from TCRdb running MiXCR on the multiplex PCR reads. The data hold 15,000 to 20,000 distinct CDR3 sequences, with roughly 30% observed a single time. This clonotype came up many times. Its matching antigen is unknown. Germline assignment: CDR1 MDHEN and CDR2 SYDVKM. The CDR3 is 12 residues long. Between the trimmed V and J ends, which lost 3 bases and 4 bases, there was a span of 7 bases. Sample: PBMCs, taken before or after stereotactic body radiation therapy (not recorded which). The TCR was taken from a donor over 45 with non-small cell lung cancer. The genes are TRBV28 and TRBJ2-7; no firm D call. CDR3 region: CASSFDGYEQYF. For the CDR3, the DNA is TGTGCCAGCAGTTTTGATGGATACGAGCAGTACTTC.